These 10 T cell receptor beta chains originate from one sample sequenced in a study of OX40 agonist ivuxolimab in advanced cancers. Data came from immunoSEQ multiplex PCR; TCRdb stores just in-frame clones and leaves some out. This sample has about 73,000 clones, with 70% to 90% found just once. Specimen: CD4+ or CD8+ T cells sorted from blood, collected in a trial of the OX40 agonist ivuxolimab. The receptors stem from an adult with an advanced solid tumor such as melanoma, head and neck, liver or kidney cancer.

The chain joins TRBV5-1 to TRBJ2-7, with D perhaps TRBD2 (6 bases). The CDR3 runs 13 residues. The germline V and J ends were trimmed by 5 bases and 3 bases, with 12 bases remaining between them. The V gene's germline CDR1 is SGHRS and CDR2 YFSETQ. The DNA for the CDR3 is TGCGCCAGCAGTTCGGAGGGCCACTACGAGCAGTACTTC. It yields the protein CASSSEGHYEQYF.

The chain carries TRBV30 and TRBJ2-7, with D hard to call. This CDR3 contains 13 residues. V lost 4 bases, J lost 0 bases, and 10 bases lay in between. From germline, CDR1 is GTSNPN and CDR2 SVGIG (reference sequence). CDR3 bases: TGTGCCTGGACCATGTCGAGCTCCTACGAGCAGTACTTC. Its translation: CAWTMSSSYEQYF.

The gene calls are TRBV5-1 and TRBJ2-6; no reliable D call. The V and J ends lost 4 bases and 0 bases respectively, with 11 bases between them. Germline V gene sequence: CDR1 SGHRS, CDR2 YFSETQ. The CDR3 is made up of 16 amino acids. The CDR3 region is CASSDTSLSGANVLTF. Here the CDR3 DNA reads TGCGCCAGCAGCGACACCTCCCTCTCTGGGGCCAACGTCCTGACTTTC.

V and J are TRBV9 and TRBJ2-7; the D is unclear. V was pared by 4 bases and J by 1 base, with 15 bases between. Germline loops: CDR1 SGDLS, CDR2 YYNGEE. The CDR3 covers 15 residues. CDR3 residues: CASSPLLTFSYEQYF. The CDR3, as DNA: TGTGCCAGCAGCCCCCTACTAACCTTTTCCTACGAGCAGTACTTC.

The chain joins TRBV11-3 to TRBJ2-5; 8 bases agree with TRBD2. The CDR3 runs to 15 residues. V shed 0 bases, J shed 5 bases, and the junction held 5 bases outside the gene matches. Germline V gene data show CDR1 as SGHNT and CDR2 as YENEEA. In DNA form, the CDR3 reads TGTGCCAGCAGCTTAGATGGCGGGGGGCAGGAGACCCAGTACTTC. Its translation: CASSLDGGGQETQYF.

The CDR3 nucleotides are TGTGCCAGCAGTCCTAGGACAGCTAGCAATCAGCCCCAGCATTTT. It codes for CASSPRTASNQPQHF. This chain links TRBV6-5 with TRBJ1-5; D is possibly TRBD1 (6 bases). The CDR3 has 15 amino acids. V was clipped by 5 bases and J by 0 bases, with 11 bases between them. CDR1 and CDR2 from the germline V gene are MNHEY and SVGAGI.

This clone was detected a few times. V is TRBV28 and J is TRBJ1-2, with TRBD1 as a possible D gene (5 bases). V lost 7 bases and J 8 bases, leaving 20 bases between the germline ends. This CDR3 has 14 amino acids. CDR1 is MDHEN, CDR2 SYDVKM, per germline. The DNA for the CDR3 is TGTGCCAGCATTACAGGAGTACCGTCTCAGGGCTACACCTTC. Translation: CASITGVPSQGYTF.

This chain links TRBV19 with TRBJ1-2; no firm D call. In germline, CDR1 is LNHDA, CDR2 SQIVND (reference sequence). This CDR3 contains 14 residues. Trimming pared 3 bases from V and 4 bases from J, leaving 12 bases between. Here the CDR3 DNA reads TGTGCCAGTAGTATGGCAGGCAAGCTCTATGGCTACACCTTC. Amino acids: CASSMAGKLYGYTF.

The chain uses TRBV12-5 and TRBJ1-3; D is unresolved. V dropped 7 bases and J dropped 3 bases, with 10 bases sitting between them. CDR1 LGHNT and CDR2 FRNRAP come from the germline V gene. This CDR3 contains 13 residues. CDR3 protein: CASAASGGNTIYF. CDR3 nucleotides: TGTGCTAGTGCCGCGTCTGGTGGAAACACCATATATTTT.

The rearrangement uses TRBV4-1 and TRBJ2-7, with TRBD2 identical over 12 bases. CDR1 is MGHRA and CDR2 is YSYEKL in the germline V gene. CDR3 size: 17 residues. J was trimmed by 7 bases and V by 0 bases; bases with no gene match: 10. The CDR3 nucleotides are TGCGCCAGCAGCCAAGATTCTAGCGGGAGGGCCCGTCAAGAGCAGTACTTC. It yields the protein CASSQDSSGRARQEQYF.